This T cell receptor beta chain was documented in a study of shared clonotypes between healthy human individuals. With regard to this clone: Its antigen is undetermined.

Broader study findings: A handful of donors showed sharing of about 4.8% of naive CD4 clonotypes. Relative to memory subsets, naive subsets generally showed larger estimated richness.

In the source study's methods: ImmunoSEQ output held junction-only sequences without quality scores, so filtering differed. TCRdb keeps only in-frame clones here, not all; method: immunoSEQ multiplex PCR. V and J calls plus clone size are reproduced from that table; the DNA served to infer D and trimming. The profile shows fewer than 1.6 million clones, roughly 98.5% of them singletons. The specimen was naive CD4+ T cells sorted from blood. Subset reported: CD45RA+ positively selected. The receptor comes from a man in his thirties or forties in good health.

CDR3 nucleotide sequence: TGTGCCAGCAGTTACTCGATCATTACGCCCGAGCAGTACTTC. Its translation: CASSYSIITPEQYF. V is TRBV6-5 and J is TRBJ2-7, with D uncertain. The length of the CDR3 is 14 residues. CDR1 and CDR2 from the germline V gene are MNHEY and SVGAGI. V lost 0 bases and J 6 bases, leaving 12 bases between the germline ends.